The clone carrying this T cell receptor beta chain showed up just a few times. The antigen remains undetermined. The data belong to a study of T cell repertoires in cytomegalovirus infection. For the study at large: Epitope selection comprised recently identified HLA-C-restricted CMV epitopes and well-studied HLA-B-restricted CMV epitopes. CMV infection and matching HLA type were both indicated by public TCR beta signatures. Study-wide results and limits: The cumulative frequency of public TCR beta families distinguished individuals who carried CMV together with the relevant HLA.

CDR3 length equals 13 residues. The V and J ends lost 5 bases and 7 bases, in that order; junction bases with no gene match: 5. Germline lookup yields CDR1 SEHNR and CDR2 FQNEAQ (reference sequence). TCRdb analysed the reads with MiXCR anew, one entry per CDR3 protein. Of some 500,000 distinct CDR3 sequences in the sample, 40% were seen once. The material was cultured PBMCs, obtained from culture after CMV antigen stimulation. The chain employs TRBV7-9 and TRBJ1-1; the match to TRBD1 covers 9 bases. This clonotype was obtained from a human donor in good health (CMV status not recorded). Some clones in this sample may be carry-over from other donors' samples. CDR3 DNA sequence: TGTGCCAGCAGCCGTACAGGGGGCAATGAAGCTTTCTTT. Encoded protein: CASSRTGGNEAFF.